This is a list of T cell receptor beta chains from one sample in a study of blood T cell repertoires in COVID-19. Assay: immunoSEQ multiplex PCR; the TCRdb copy retains only in-frame clones and omits some. This sample has over 200,000 clones, with nearly 85% found just once. The specimen sequenced was peripheral blood. The source is a woman aged 30 to 39 with COVID-19, enrolled during active disease. Each CDR3 is given with its conserved first and last residue. D genes are given only for firm matches. Clone size appears in some rows only: once, few, many, or a class for an expanded clone.

D gene	clone size	V gene	J gene	CDR3 DNA	CDR3 protein
-	-	TRBV13	TRBJ1-1	TGTGCCAGCAGCTTTTCAGAGGAGGGCTCTGAAGCTTTCTTT	CASSFSEEGSEAFF
-	-	TRBV30	TRBJ2-7	TGTGCCTGGAGTCCATGGGACTTCTACGAGCAGTACTTC	CAWSPWDFYEQYF
TRBD1	many	TRBV6-5	TRBJ1-5	TGTGCCAGCAGTTTACAGGGGGATAGCAATCAGCCCCAGCATTTT	CASSLQGDSNQPQHF
-	-	TRBV27	TRBJ1-2	TGTGCCAGCAGTCTTGGTACGCGGGGCTTTGGCTACACCTTC	CASSLGTRGFGYTF
-	-	TRBV30	TRBJ1-6	TGTGCCTGGAGCAGACAGGTTGTGGATTCACCCCTCCACTTT	CAWSRQVVDSPLHF
TRBD1	-	TRBV18	TRBJ2-7	TGTGCCAGCTCGATTGGGACAGGGCCCTCCTACGAGCAGTACTTC	CASSIGTGPSYEQYF
-	-	TRBV7-2	TRBJ2-1	TGTGCCAGCAGCTTCGGTCCGGGGTACGACAATGAGCAGTTCTTC	CASSFGPGYDNEQFF
-	few	TRBV12-3/TRBV12-4	TRBJ1-1	TGTGCCAGCAGCAGGGGTGCGAACACTGAAGCTTTCTTT	CASSRGANTEAFF
TRBD1	-	TRBV28	TRBJ1-3	TGTGCCAGCAGTTTCAGGGGGTCTGGAAACACCATATATTTT	CASSFRGSGNTIYF
TRBD1	-	TRBV11-1	TRBJ1-1	TGTGCCAGCAGCCGACAGGGGGGTTCTGAAGCTTTCTTT	CASSRQGGSEAFF
TRBD2	once	TRBV24-1	TRBJ2-1	TGTGCCATCTCGAAGCTAGCGGGGGACCACAATGAGCAGTTCTTC	CAISKLAGDHNEQFF
TRBD2	-	TRBV14	TRBJ2-1	TGTGCCAGCAGCCACCGAGCGGGAGTTCGCTATGAGCAGTTCTTC	CASSHRAGVRYEQFF
TRBD1	-	TRBV9	TRBJ2-7	TGTGCCACCACGACAGGGAATCTCTACGAGCAGTACTTC	CATTTGNLYEQYF
TRBD2	-	TRBV7-8	TRBJ2-1	TGTGCCAGCAGCACACTAGCGGCGAGCTCCTACAATGAGCAGTTCTTC	CASSTLAASSYNEQFF
-	-	TRBV7-2	TRBJ1-1	TGTGCCAGCAGCTTAGACAGCCAAATGAACACTGAAGCTTTCTTT	CASSLDSQMNTEAFF
-	-	TRBV7-2	TRBJ1-2	TGTGCCAGCAGCTTAACAGTCTATGGCTACACCTTC	CASSLTVYGYTF
TRBD1	-	TRBV4-3	TRBJ2-1	TGCGCCAGCAGCCTTTTGGCCGGGACAGGGGAAGACAATGAGCAGTTCTTC	CASSLLAGTGEDNEQFF
TRBD1	-	TRBV5-5	TRBJ2-3	TGTGCCAGCAGCTTCGGACAGGGAACAGATACGCAGTATTTT	CASSFGQGTDTQYF
-	-	TRBV3-1/TRBV3-2	TRBJ2-2	TGTGCCAGCAGCGGGAGAATGGGCGGGGAGCTGTTTTTT	CASSGRMGGELFF
-	few	TRBV27	TRBJ2-2	TGTGCCAGTACTAGGCTCTCAAAACTGAACACCGGGGAGCTGTTTTTT	CASTRLSKLNTGELFF
-	-	TRBV9	TRBJ1-5	TGTGCCAGCAGCGCTGGAGGAAATAGCAATCAGCCCCAGCATTTT	CASSAGGNSNQPQHF
-	-	TRBV5-4	TRBJ2-3	TGTGCCAGCAGCTTGGGGCAGAGGGCCACAGATACGCAGTATTTT	CASSLGQRATDTQYF
TRBD2	-	TRBV7-2	TRBJ2-3	TGTGCCAGCAGCTTAGGAAAGCGGGGGCTACCGATACCCACAGATACGCAGTATTTT	CASSLGKRGLPIPTDTQYF
-	-	TRBV9	TRBJ2-1	TGTGCCAGCAGCGTAGAGGGGGACTATTACAATGAGCAGTTCTTC	CASSVEGDYYNEQFF
-	-	TRBV9	TRBJ2-7	TGTGCCAGCAGCGTAGGTTGGGGCTCCCATAGAGAGCAGTACTTC	CASSVGWGSHREQYF
TRBD1	-	TRBV10-3	TRBJ1-1	TGTGCCATCAGTGAGTCGGGAGGACAGGGATCAGGAGCTTTCTTT	CAISESGGQGSGAFF
-	-	TRBV15	TRBJ2-5	TGTGCCACCAGCGGTGATACAGTCGGTGAGACCCAGTACTTC	CATSGDTVGETQYF
TRBD1	-	TRBV15	TRBJ2-3	TGTGCCACCAGCAGATCACAGAACAGGGGGCTCGAGACAGATACGCAGTATTTT	CATSRSQNRGLETDTQYF
TRBD2	-	TRBV6-6	TRBJ2-1	TGTGCCAGCAGTTCGCTAGCGGACAATGAGCAGTTCTTC	CASSSLADNEQFF
TRBD1	-	TRBV19	TRBJ1-1	TGTGCCAGTAGTGCAGCCGGGACAGCGAACACTGAAGCTTTCTTT	CASSAAGTANTEAFF
-	once	TRBV11-2	TRBJ1-5	TGTGCCAGCAGCTTAGACCGGGGACATAGCAATCAGCCCCAGCATTTT	CASSLDRGHSNQPQHF
-	many	TRBV7-3	TRBJ2-7	TGTGCCAGCAGCTCGGGGTCTACATCGGAGCAGTACTTC	CASSSGSTSEQYF
-	-	TRBV28	TRBJ1-5	TGTGCCAGCACAGGGGATCAGCCCCAGCATTTT	CASTGDQPQHF
TRBD1	few	TRBV5-1	TRBJ1-1	TGCGCCAGCCGGGACAGACAGAACACTGAAGCTTTCTTT	CASRDRQNTEAFF
-	few	TRBV25-1	TRBJ1-2	TGTGCCAGCAGTGAGGAGAGGAACTTC	CASSEERNF
-	-	TRBV5-1	TRBJ2-7	TGCGCCAGCCACCTCCTATCCCCGGGCGAGCAGTACTTC	CASHLLSPGEQYF
-	-	TRBV2	TRBJ2-7	TGTGCCAGCAGTGGCCGGACAGGGAGGGACTACGAGCAGTACTTC	CASSGRTGRDYEQYF
TRBD2	-	TRBV5-6	TRBJ2-1	TGTGCCAGCGCCAGACGACTAGCGGGGGTCAATGAGCAGTTCTTC	CASARRLAGVNEQFF
TRBD2	-	TRBV5-4	TRBJ2-3	TGTGCCAGCAGCTTCGTGGGAGGGCCCTCAGATACGCAGTATTTT	CASSFVGGPSDTQYF
-	-	TRBV19	TRBJ1-6	TGTGCCAGTAGTATCTGGACAGCAGGAAATTCACCCCTCCACTTT	CASSIWTAGNSPLHF